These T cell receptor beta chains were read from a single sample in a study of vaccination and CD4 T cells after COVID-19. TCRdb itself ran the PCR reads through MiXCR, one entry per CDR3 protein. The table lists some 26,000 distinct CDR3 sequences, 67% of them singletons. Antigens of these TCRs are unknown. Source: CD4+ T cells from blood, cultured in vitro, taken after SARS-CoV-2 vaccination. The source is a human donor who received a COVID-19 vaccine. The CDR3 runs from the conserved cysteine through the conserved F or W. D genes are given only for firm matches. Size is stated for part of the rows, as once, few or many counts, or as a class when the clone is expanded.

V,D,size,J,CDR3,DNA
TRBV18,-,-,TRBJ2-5,CASSPGPGLELETQYF,TGTGCCAGCTCACCAGGTCCAGGGTTAGAGTTGGAGACCCAGTACTTC
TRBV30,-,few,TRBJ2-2,CAWNLDHGGTGELFF,TGTGCCTGGAACTTGGACCACGGCGGCACCGGGGAGCTGTTTTTT
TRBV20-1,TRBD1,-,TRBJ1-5,CSADADRGPSNQPQHF,TGCAGTGCCGACGCTGACAGGGGCCCCTCCAATCAGCCCCAGCATTTT
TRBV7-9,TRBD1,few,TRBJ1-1,CASSLIQGASEAFF,TGTGCCAGCAGCTTAATTCAGGGGGCTTCCGAAGCTTTCTTT
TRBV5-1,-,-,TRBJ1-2,CASSPGTGDGYTF,TGCGCCAGCAGCCCCGGGACGGGCGATGGCTACACCTTC
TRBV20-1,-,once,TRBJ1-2,CSARTEKGGYTF,TGCAGTGCGCGGACAGAGAAGGGTGGCTACACCTTC
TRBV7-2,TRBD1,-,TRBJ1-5,CASSTGQGIQHF,TGTGCCAGCAGCACAGGACAGGGAATCCAGCATTTT
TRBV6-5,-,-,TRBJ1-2,CASSYGPLNYGYTF,TGTGCCAGCAGTTACGGGCCTCTTAACTATGGCTACACCTTC
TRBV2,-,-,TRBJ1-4,CASSAVGMATNEKLFF,TGTGCCAGCAGCGCCGTTGGAATGGCAACTAATGAAAAACTGTTTTTT
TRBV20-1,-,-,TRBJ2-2,CSARDDRLNTGELFF,TGCAGTGCTAGAGACGACAGACTGAACACCGGGGAGCTGTTTTTT
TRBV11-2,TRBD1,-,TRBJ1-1,CASSDRDRYLNTEAFF,TGTGCCAGCAGCGACCGGGACAGGTACCTAAACACTGAAGCTTTCTTT
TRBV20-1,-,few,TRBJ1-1,CSAIQGNTEAFF,TGCAGTGCGATACAGGGGAACACTGAAGCTTTCTTT
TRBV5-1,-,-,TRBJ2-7,CASSTTGAYEQYF,TGCGCCAGCAGCACCACAGGCGCCTACGAGCAGTACTTC
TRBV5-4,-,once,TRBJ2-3,CASSQKLATDTQYF,TGTGCCAGCAGCCAGAAACTAGCAACAGATACGCAGTATTTT
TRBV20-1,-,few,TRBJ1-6,CSASSASSYNSPLHF,TGCAGTGCTAGTAGCGCTAGCTCCTATAATTCACCCCTCCACTTT
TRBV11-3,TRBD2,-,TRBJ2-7,CASSGLAYEQYF,TGTGCCAGCAGCGGACTAGCCTACGAGCAGTACTTC
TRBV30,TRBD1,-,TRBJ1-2,CAWSVTGGSNYGYTF,TGTGCCTGGAGTGTTACAGGGGGCTCTAACTATGGCTACACCTTC
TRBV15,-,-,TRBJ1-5,CATSSLINQPQHF,TGTGCCACCAGCAGCCTAATTAATCAGCCCCAGCATTTT
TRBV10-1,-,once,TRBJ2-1,CASSGHGQGNYEQFF,TGCGCCAGCAGTGGACACGGGCAGGGTAACTATGAGCAGTTCTTC
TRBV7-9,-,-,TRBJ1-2,CASSLAPRTNNYGYTF,TGTGCCAGCAGCTTAGCTCCCCGCACCAACAACTATGGCTACACCTTC
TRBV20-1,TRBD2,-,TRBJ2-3,CSAAHAGGQDDTQYF,TGCAGTGCCGCCCACGCGGGGGGGCAAGACGATACGCAGTATTTT
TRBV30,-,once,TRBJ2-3,CALGYSTDTQYF,TGTGCTTTGGGCTACAGCACAGATACGCAGTATTTT